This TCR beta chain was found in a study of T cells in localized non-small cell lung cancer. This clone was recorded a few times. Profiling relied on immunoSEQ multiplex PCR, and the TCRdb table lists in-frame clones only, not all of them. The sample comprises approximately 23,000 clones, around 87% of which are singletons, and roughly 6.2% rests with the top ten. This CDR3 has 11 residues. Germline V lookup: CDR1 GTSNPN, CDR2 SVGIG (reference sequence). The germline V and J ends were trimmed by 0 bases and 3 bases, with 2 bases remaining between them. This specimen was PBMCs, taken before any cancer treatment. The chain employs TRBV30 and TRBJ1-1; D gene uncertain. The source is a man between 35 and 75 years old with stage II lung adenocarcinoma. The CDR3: CAWSVYTEAFF. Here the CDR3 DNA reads TGTGCCTGGAGTGTTTACACTGAAGCTTTCTTT.